This TCR beta chain is drawn from a study of T cells after yellow fever vaccination (dated by TCRdb to 2018 to 2020). Notes on the research overall: The SMART-Seq v4 Ultra Low Input RNA kit was used to prepare libraries from fractions with low cell numbers. To track T-cell clones before and after primary and booster YFV17D yellow fever vaccination, bulk TCR alpha and beta repertoires were sequenced longitudinally. Two healthy male donors, one aged 18 to 29 and one aged 30 to 40 years, were included in the cohort. Blood samples were taken at several timepoints before and after primary and secondary immunization, and bulk PBMC replicates and cell subsets were isolated. On the study overall, not on this receptor specifically: The secondary T-cell response was weaker than the primary response but faster, peaking on day 5 instead of day 15. FACS-sorted repertoires could contain abundant contaminating clonotypes from the bulk population, so computational filtering was required. Because only two donors were included in the study, the extent to which the findings can be generalized is limited. Most clones expanded after primary vaccination were re-detected after the booster (around 96% of CD4 and around 88% of CD8), suggesting broad memory maintenance. A small share of clonotypes was detected in both CD4 and CD8 compartments, with the overlap likely arising from convergent recombination.

The CDR3 has 14 amino acids, counting the end cysteine and phenylalanine. Just the 42-base CDR3 DNA is kept, in frame starting at base 1. Taken from the germline V gene (reference sequence), the CDR1 and CDR2 loops are DFQATT and SNEGSKA. V trim: 6 bases; J trim: 6 bases; unmatched bases: 10. This specimen's treatment or condition label, interpreted: live attenuated yellow fever vaccine strain. At every blood-draw timepoint, two biological replicates of bulk PBMCs were collected. A standard Ficoll-Paque protocol was used to isolate PBMCs from peripheral blood. RNA was extracted with TriZol from bulk PBMCs, CD4 and CD8 fractions, and dextramer-positive and dextramer-negative fractions. This clonotype was detected a few times. Its antigen remains undetermined. No much larger clonotype is one base removed from it; base qualities were not supplied. TCR cDNA was synthesized by 5'RACE template switching, which introduced a universal primer site and unique molecular identifiers. Priming for cDNA synthesis came from both the TCR alpha and TCR beta constant segments. Libraries were amplified in two PCR steps, with sample barcodes and sequencing adapters added in the second step. Libraries were sequenced on Illumina HiSeq 2500 (2x100 bp) or NovaSeq (2x150 bp). Concerning the study's data processing: MIGEC handled demultiplexing of reads and collapsing into UMI consensus sequences, while MiXCR performed V(D)J alignment. Vaccine-responding clonotypes were defined with edgeR using replicate PBMC samples, requiring FDR below 0.01 and a log2 fold change above 5 up to day 15. Each bulk clonotype received a CD4 or CD8 identity based on whether the sequenced CD4 or CD8 repertoire contained that clonotype at higher abundance. TCRdb reprocessed the public reads (quality trimming at Q25 with fastp, clone calling with MiXCR) and kept in-frame beta chains. A single entry per CDR3 protein holds the most common genes and DNA from its merged rows. TCRdb assigned the V and J calls; the authors' analysis was not used. In all, the sample holds approximately 600,000 distinct CDR3 sequences, and over 9% of those were seen once. Of the sample, under 15% falls within the top ten clones.

Sequenced material: PBMCs, taken on the day of the yellow fever booster vaccination. The chain is made from TRBV20-1 and TRBJ2-1, with TRBD1 identical over 8 junction bases. The sequence came from a man aged 25-45 years who received the YFV17D yellow fever vaccine. The CDR3 region has the sequence CSARPDRVGNEQFF. DNA sequence: TGCAGTGCCAGACCGGACAGGGTTGGCAATGAGCAGTTCTTC.